The clone carrying this T cell receptor (beta chain) came up many times. No antigen is known for it. This entry is derived from a study of T cells in Graves' hyperthyroidism and ophthalmopathy. Study outcomes and limitations: Blood shared most expanded thyroid clonotypes above 0.001. The model forecast ophthalmopathy, anticipating it by a median around 6.9 months before onset.

Investigators excluded patients with uncontrolled infection, other autoimmune disease, pregnancy or lactation. This CDR3 has 10 amino acids. Germline V gene lookup returns CDR1 SGHAT and CDR2 FQNNGV. The V and J ends lost 8 bases and 10 bases respectively, with 6 bases between them. TCR beta CDR3 region amplification was performed from RNA transcripts. The primer set for the first-round RT-PCR of the TCR CDR3 was HTBI. MiXCR, run by TCRdb on the multiplex PCR reads, gives a single entry per CDR3 protein. The table records over 120,000 distinct CDR3 sequences, approximately 24% of them present only once.

The source is a woman aged 45-65 years with Graves' hyperthyroidism that later progressed to Graves' ophthalmopathy. J is TRBJ2-6 and V is TRBV11-2; D gene ambiguous. The sequencing sample was made of blood. The CDR3 DNA sequence: TGTGCCAGCGCAGAAAACGTCCTGACTTTC. Encoded protein: CASAENVLTF.